The 21 T cell receptor beta chains below all came from one sample that was sequenced in a study of technical replicates of blood from a few donors. Only in-frame clones appear in the TCRdb table, and some are missing; sequencing was by immunoSEQ multiplex PCR. Of 40,000 to 55,000 clones in the sample, approximately 95% were seen once. The sequenced material came from T cells isolated from PBMCs. All receptors come from a human donor in good health.

The gene calls are TRBV10-3 and TRBJ1-2; D is uncertain. CDR1 is ENHRY, CDR2 SYGVKD, per germline. The CDR3 has 16 residues. Trimming took off 0 bases at V and 5 bases at J, with 16 bases between the two ends. CDR3 DNA sequence: TGTGCCATCAGTGAGTCGATCTTGAGGGTAAATTATGGCTACACCTTC. Amino acids: CAISESILRVNYGYTF.

The chain couples TRBV6-4 to TRBJ1-2, with a tentative D call TRBD1 (5 bases). The CDR3 totals 15 residues. Trimming cost V 2 bases and J 7 bases, with 17 bases left between them. Germline V gene sequence: CDR1 MRHNA, CDR2 SNTAGT. As DNA, the CDR3 is TGTGCCAGCAGTGACGGTCGGCAGGGATTTAGTGGCTACACCTTC. Its translation: CASSDGRQGFSGYTF.

The genes are TRBV29-1 and TRBJ1-2, with a possible D match to TRBD1 (6 bases). Germline-derived CDR1 and CDR2 are SQVTM and ANQGSEA. This CDR3 contains 13 residues. The ends were cut back, 2 bases at V and 6 bases at J, with 13 bases in the middle. CDR3 DNA sequence: TGCAGCGTTGAAAATATCGGACAGCATGGCTACACCTTC. Translation gives CSVENIGQHGYTF.

The V and J genes are TRBV10-1 and TRBJ2-2, with 10 bases matching TRBD2. CDR3 length equals 16 residues. Germline CDR1 and CDR2: WNHNN and SYGVQD (reference sequence). The V segment lost 2 bases and the J segment 6 bases; nucleotides outside the gene matches: 6. This chain's CDR3 is CASSEQREGPAGELFF. The CDR3, as DNA: TGCGCCAGCAGTGAGCAGCGGGAGGGCCCCGCCGGGGAGCTGTTTTTT.

The V gene is TRBV15, the J gene TRBJ2-7, with no clear D. With 0 bases removed from V and 2 bases from J, the gap between germline ends came to 8 bases. Germline lookup yields CDR1 LNHNV and CDR2 YYDKDF (reference sequence). CDR3 length: 14 residues. The CDR3 region is CATSRERTAYEQYF. The CDR3 bases are TGTGCCACCAGCAGAGAGCGCACAGCCTACGAGCAGTACTTC.

This chain links TRBV21-1 with TRBJ1-1; the table calls TRBD1, which could not be checked here. TRBV21-1 is a pseudogene. The CDR3 runs to 17 residues. The DNA of the CDR3 is TGTGCCAGCAGCCCCCGGGACAGGGGCTCCATGAACACTGAAGCTTTCTTT. Translation: CASSPRDRGSMNTEAFF.

The gene calls are TRBV4-1 and TRBJ1-5; 7 bases fit TRBD1. V dropped 4 bases and J dropped 6; count of bases not matched to a gene: 3. CDR1 and CDR2 from the germline V gene are MGHRA and YSYEKL. This CDR3 comprises 13 residues. DNA of the CDR3: TGCGCCAGCAGCCTTACAGGGGCTCAGCCCCAGCATTTT. Its protein is CASSLTGAQPQHF.

This chain joins TRBV5-6 and TRBJ2-7, with TRBD2 matching over 13 bases. The CDR3 covers 15 residues. The trim removed 1 base at V and 6 bases at J, leaving 4 bases unmatched. Per the germline V gene, CDR1 is SGHDT and CDR2 is YYEEEE. The CDR3 nucleotides read TGTGCCAGCAGCTTGTCGACTAGCGGGAGGCCCGAGCAGTACTTC. It encodes CASSLSTSGRPEQYF.

The J gene is TRBJ2-7, the V gene TRBV27; weak D call: TRBD1 (6 bases). Germline V gene data show CDR1 as MNHEY and CDR2 as SMNVEV (reference sequence). Trimming removed 0 bases from V and 7 bases from J, with 16 bases in between. The CDR3 has 15 residues. DNA for the CDR3: TGTGCCAGCAGTTTATCCCCCAGGCCTAGGGGGGAGCAGTACTTC. Its translation is CASSLSPRPRGEQYF.

The gene calls are TRBV27 and TRBJ1-2; the D is unclear. V lost 4 bases and J 4 bases, leaving 16 bases between the germline ends. This CDR3 region has 15 residues. Germline CDR1 MNHEY, CDR2 SMNVEV (reference sequence). The CDR3 loop is CASSSSENLPYGYTF. Written as DNA, the CDR3 is TGTGCCAGCAGTTCATCAGAGAACCTTCCCTATGGCTACACCTTC.

The genes are TRBV28 and TRBJ2-7, with 7 positions matching TRBD1. CDR1 and CDR2 (germline): MDHEN, SYDVKM. The ends lost 6 bases at V and 3 bases at J; junction bases unmatched: 14. This CDR3 contains 16 residues. The CDR3 spells CASSSPTGSGLYEQYF. The CDR3 DNA follows: TGTGCCAGCAGCTCCCCGACAGGGAGTGGGCTCTACGAGCAGTACTTC.

The chain uses TRBV27 and TRBJ2-7; 8 nucleotides line up with TRBD1. Germline V gene lookup returns CDR1 MNHEY and CDR2 SMNVEV (reference sequence). J was trimmed by 2 bases and V by 8 bases; bases with no gene match: 5. The CDR3 is 13 amino acids. Here the CDR3 DNA reads TGTGCCAGCTCTCAGGACAGGGCCTACGAGCAGTACTTC. It codes for CASSQDRAYEQYF.

The chain links TRBV18 to TRBJ1-5, with D unresolved. CDR3 length: 13 amino acids. The germline CDR1 and CDR2 sequences are KGHSH and LQKENI. V was cut by 2 bases and J by 4 bases, with 6 bases left in between. The CDR3 DNA reads as TGTGCCAGCTCACCATCAGAAAATCAGCCCCAGCATTTT. As protein: CASSPSENQPQHF.

V and J are TRBV7-9 and TRBJ1-3; D might be TRBD1 (5 bases). Per the germline V gene, CDR1 is SEHNR and CDR2 is FQNEAQ (reference sequence). With 6 bases removed from V and 0 bases from J, the gap between germline ends came to 9 bases. The CDR3 totals 14 residues. Written as DNA, the CDR3 is TGTGCCAGCAGGACAGCCATCTCTGGAAACACCATATATTTT. Its protein product is CASRTAISGNTIYF.

CDR3 in amino acids: CASSLRTSETKGEQFF. The CDR3 nucleotides read TGTGCCAGCAGCCTTAGGACTAGCGAGACAAAGGGAGAGCAGTTCTTC. V usage is TRBV11-2 and J usage is TRBJ2-1, with 9 bases identical to TRBD2. After removal of 5 bases from V and 10 bases from J, the junction contained 15 bases not matched to a gene. The germline V gene has CDR1 SGHAT and CDR2 FQNNGV. The CDR3 is 16 residues long.

The chain uses TRBV10-1 and TRBJ2-7; D not certain. The CDR3 runs 18 residues. Per germline, CDR1 WNHNN and CDR2 SYGVQD (reference sequence). Trimming removed 8 bases from V and 4 bases from J, with 30 bases in between. For the CDR3, the DNA is TGCGCCAGCCGATCCTCAAAAGTTCCGAGGCTGGAATATTACGAGCAGTACTTC. Protein sequence: CASRSSKVPRLEYYEQYF.

The chain carries TRBV29-1 and TRBJ2-2; the D gene is possibly TRBD1 (6 bases). CDR1 and CDR2 (germline): SQVTM, ANQGSEA. This CDR3 has 14 residues. With 6 bases removed from V and 1 base from J, the gap between germline ends came to 12 bases. This chain's CDR3 is CSVAAQGNTGELFF. The CDR3, as DNA: TGCAGCGTGGCAGCACAGGGGAACACCGGGGAGCTGTTTTTT.

This sequence joins TRBV7-2 and TRBJ2-3; a weak D match, TRBD2 (6 bases). The CDR3 totals 15 residues. Germline V gene lookup returns CDR1 SGHTA and CDR2 FQGNSA. Trimming pared 2 bases from V and 5 bases from J, leaving 14 bases between. CDR3 in amino acids: CASSLSPGVVDTQYF. The CDR3 coding sequence is TGTGCCAGCAGCTTATCTCCGGGAGTGGTAGATACGCAGTATTTT. Full variable domain (outside the CDR3, taken from reference TRBV7-2 and TRBJ2-3): GAGVSQSPSNKVTEKGKDVELRCDPISGHTALYWYRQSLGQGLEFLIYFQGNSAPDKSGLPSDRFSAERTGGSVSTLTIQRTQQEDSAVYLCASSLSPGVVDTQYFGPGTRLTVL.

The rearrangement joins TRBV11-2 to TRBJ2-5; tentatively, D is TRBD1 (6 bases). Germline loops: CDR1 SGHAT, CDR2 FQNNGV. V dropped 3 bases and J dropped 3 bases, with 14 bases sitting between them. This CDR3 comprises 15 residues. The CDR3 here is CASSFLGQGKETQYF. DNA for the CDR3: TGTGCCAGCAGCTTTCTGGGGCAGGGGAAAGAGACCCAGTACTTC.

This clone was counted a single time. The chain has TRBV7-6 and TRBJ2-7; D gene uncertain. V lost 3 bases and J lost 2, with 14 bases in between. The length of the CDR3 is 15 residues. CDR1 is SGHVS, CDR2 FNYEAQ, per germline. The CDR3 loop reads CASSFGTEGAYEQYF. DNA of the CDR3: TGTGCCAGCAGCTTCGGAACAGAAGGTGCCTACGAGCAGTACTTC.

The chain combines TRBV5-4 with TRBJ2-1; TRBD2 matches at 9 bases. V trimming: 2 bases; J trimming: 0 bases; junction bases outside the gene matches: 6. This CDR3 spans 17 amino acids. Looked up from germline, CDR1 is SGHNT and CDR2 is YYREEE (reference sequence). Here the CDR3 reads CASSLTSGLSSYNEQFF. DNA for the CDR3: TGTGCCAGCAGCTTAACTAGCGGGCTCAGCTCCTACAATGAGCAGTTCTTC.